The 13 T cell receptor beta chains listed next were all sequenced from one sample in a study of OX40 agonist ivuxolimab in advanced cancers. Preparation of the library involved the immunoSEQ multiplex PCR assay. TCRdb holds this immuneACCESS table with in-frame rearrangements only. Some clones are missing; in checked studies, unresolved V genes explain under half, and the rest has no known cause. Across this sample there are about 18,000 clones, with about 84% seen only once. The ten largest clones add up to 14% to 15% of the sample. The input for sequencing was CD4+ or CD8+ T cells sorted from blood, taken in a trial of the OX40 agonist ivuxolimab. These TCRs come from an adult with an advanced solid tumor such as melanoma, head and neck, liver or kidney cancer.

The CDR3 DNA reads as TGCGCCAGCAGCCAAGGGGGGATCTACACCGGGGAGCTGTTTTTT. Encoded protein: CASSQGGIYTGELFF. The rearrangement joins TRBV4-3 to TRBJ2-2, with D perhaps given as TRBD1 or TRBD2 (5 bases each). Deletions cut 1 base from V and 3 bases from J, with 9 bases between. The germline V gene encodes CDR1 LGHNA and CDR2 YSLEER. The CDR3 sequence is 15 residues long.

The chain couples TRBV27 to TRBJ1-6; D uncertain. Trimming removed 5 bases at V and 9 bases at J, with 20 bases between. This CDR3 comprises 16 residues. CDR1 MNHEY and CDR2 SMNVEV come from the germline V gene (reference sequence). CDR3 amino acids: CASSRSDPRIGSPLHF. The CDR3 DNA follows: TGTGCCAGCAGTAGATCCGACCCCCGAATCGGTTCACCCCTCCACTTT.

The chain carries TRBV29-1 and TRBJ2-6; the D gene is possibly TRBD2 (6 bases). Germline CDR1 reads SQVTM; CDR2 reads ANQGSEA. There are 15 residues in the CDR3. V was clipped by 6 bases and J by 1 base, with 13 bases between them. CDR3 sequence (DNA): TGCAGCGTCCATCTTGGGACTTCTGGGGCCAACGTCCTGACTTTC. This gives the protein CSVHLGTSGANVLTF.

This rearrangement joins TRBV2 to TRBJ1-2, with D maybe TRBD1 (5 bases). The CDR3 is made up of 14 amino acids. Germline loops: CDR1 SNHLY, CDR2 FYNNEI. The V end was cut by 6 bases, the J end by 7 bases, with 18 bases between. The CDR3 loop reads CASREATVRGGYTF. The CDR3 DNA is TGTGCCAGCAGGGAGGCGACAGTGAGAGGTGGCTACACCTTC.

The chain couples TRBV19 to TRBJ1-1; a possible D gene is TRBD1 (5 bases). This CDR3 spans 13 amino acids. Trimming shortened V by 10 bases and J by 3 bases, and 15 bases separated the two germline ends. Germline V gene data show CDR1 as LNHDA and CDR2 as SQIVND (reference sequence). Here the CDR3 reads CATMERGDTEAFF. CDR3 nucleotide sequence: TGTGCCACCATGGAGAGGGGAGACACTGAAGCTTTCTTT.

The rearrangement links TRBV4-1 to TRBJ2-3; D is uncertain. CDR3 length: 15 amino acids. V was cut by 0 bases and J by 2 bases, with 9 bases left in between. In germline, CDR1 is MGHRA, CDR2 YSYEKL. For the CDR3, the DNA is TGCGCCAGCAGCCAAGATCTGTCCTCCACAGATACGCAGTATTTT. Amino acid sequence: CASSQDLSSTDTQYF.

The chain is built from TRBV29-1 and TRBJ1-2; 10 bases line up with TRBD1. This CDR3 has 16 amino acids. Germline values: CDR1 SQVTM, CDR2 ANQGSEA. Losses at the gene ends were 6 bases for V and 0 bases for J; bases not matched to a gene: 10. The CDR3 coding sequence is TGCAGCGTGACCGGGACAGGGGAGGGATCTAACTATGGCTACACCTTC. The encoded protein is CSVTGTGEGSNYGYTF. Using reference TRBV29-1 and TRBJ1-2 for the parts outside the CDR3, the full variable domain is SAVISQKPSRDICQRGTSLTIQCQVDSQVTMMFWYRQQPGQSLTLIATANQGSEATYESGFVIDKFPISRPNLTFSTLTVSNMSPEDSSIYLCSVTGTGEGSNYGYTFGSGTRLTVV.

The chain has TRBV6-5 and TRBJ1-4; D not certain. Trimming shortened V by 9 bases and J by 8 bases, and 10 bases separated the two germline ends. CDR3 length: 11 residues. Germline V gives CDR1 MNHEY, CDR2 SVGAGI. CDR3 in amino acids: CASRYLEKLFF. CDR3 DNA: TGTGCCAGTCGATATCTGGAAAAACTGTTTTTT.

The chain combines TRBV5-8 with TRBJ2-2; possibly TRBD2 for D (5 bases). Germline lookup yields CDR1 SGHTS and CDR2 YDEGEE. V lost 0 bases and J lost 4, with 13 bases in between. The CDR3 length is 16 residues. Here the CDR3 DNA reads TGTGCCAGCAGCTTGGCCGAGGGATACCTCACCGGGGAGCTGTTTTTT. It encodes CASSLAEGYLTGELFF.

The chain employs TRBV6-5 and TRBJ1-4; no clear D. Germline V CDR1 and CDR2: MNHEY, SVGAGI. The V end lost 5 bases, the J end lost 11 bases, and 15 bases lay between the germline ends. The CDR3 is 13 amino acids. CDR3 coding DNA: TGTGCCAGCAGTGACCAGACCGGAGGCAAACTGTTTTTT. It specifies CASSDQTGGKLFF.

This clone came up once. CDR3 sequence reads: CASSLAGSKNIQYF. As DNA, the CDR3 is TGTGCCAGCAGCTTGGCGGGATCCAAAAACATTCAGTACTTC. The chain is built from TRBV5-5 and TRBJ2-4, with D maybe TRBD2 (5 bases). Germline-derived CDR1 and CDR2 are SGHKS and YYEKEE (reference sequence). CDR3 length: 14 residues. Trimming left V 0 bases short and J 2 bases short, with 6 bases between.

CDR3 bases: TGTGCCAGCTCGGGTCCGAGCTCCTACAATGAGCAGTTCTTC. It encodes CASSGPSSYNEQFF. The chain combines TRBV7-9 with TRBJ2-1; D remains ambiguous. The CDR3 runs to 14 residues. Trimming pared 8 bases from V and 0 bases from J, leaving 11 bases between. The germline V gene has CDR1 SEHNR and CDR2 FQNEAQ (reference sequence).

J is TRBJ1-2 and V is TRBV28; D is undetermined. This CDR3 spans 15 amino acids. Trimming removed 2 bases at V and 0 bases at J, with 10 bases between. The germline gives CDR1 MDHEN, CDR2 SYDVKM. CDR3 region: CASSLVQVANYGYTF. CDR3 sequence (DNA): TGTGCCAGCAGTTTAGTACAAGTGGCTAACTATGGCTACACCTTC.